A single sample gave rise to the 7 T cell receptor beta chains below, sequenced in a study of blood T cells in healthy people across ages. For the second PCR, which ran for roughly 6 to 11 cycles, a sample-barcoded 5' primer and a J-beta primer mix were used. Each CDR3 protein is one row after TCRdb ran MiXCR on the 5' RACE reads. The sample lists about 930,000 distinct CDR3 sequences, roughly 29% occurring once. These same data were also listed under a study on T cells of mothers and their children.

The sequencing sample was made of blood. The receptors originated from a woman aged 40 to 55 in good health.

The chain combines TRBV9 with TRBJ2-3; the D gene is possibly TRBD1 (5 bases). The V gene's germline CDR1 is SGDLS and CDR2 YYNGEE. The CDR3 consists of 14 residues. Trimming cost V 0 bases and J 4 bases, with 9 bases left between them. The DNA of the CDR3 is TGTGCCAGCAGCGTAGGGACATCTCCAGATACGCAGTATTTT. Its translation is CASSVGTSPDTQYF.

Concerning this clonotype itself: Because the CDR3 is missing its conserved closing phenylalanine or tryptophan, this is likely a read error. The chain recombines TRBV7-9 with TRBJ2-5, with D perhaps TRBD2 (6 bases). Trimming took 5 bases from V and 4 from J, leaving 8 bases between them. The germline V gene has CDR1 SEHNR and CDR2 FQNEAQ (reference sequence). The CDR3 has 12 residues. CDR3: CASSPGRETQYY. CDR3 nucleotide sequence: TGTGCCAGCAGCCCCGGGAGAGAGACCCAGTACTAC.

This clonotype was observed at least ten times. The chain links TRBV28 to TRBJ1-2; unclear D gene. The CDR3 totals 12 residues. Trimming took 3 bases from V and 9 from J, leaving 11 bases between them. Germline V gene data show CDR1 as MDHEN and CDR2 as SYDVKM. DNA of the CDR3: TGTGCCAGCAGTTTTGGAGAAGTAAGCTACACCTTC. It specifies CASSFGEVSYTF.

This clonotype has a handful of counts. The rearrangement links TRBV6-1 to TRBJ2-1; possible D gene TRBD1, 6 bases. There are 15 residues in the CDR3. Germline lookup yields CDR1 MNHNS and CDR2 SASEGT. The V end was cut by 5 bases, the J end by 10 bases, with 21 bases between. CDR3 residues: CASSPQGMSDYEQFF. CDR3 coding DNA: TGTGCCAGCAGTCCACAGGGAATGAGTGACTACGAGCAGTTCTTC.

The CDR3 region is CASSPLLTEQFF. CDR3 DNA sequence: TGTGCCAGCAGTCCCCTACTGACCGAGCAGTTCTTC. The J gene is TRBJ2-1, the V gene TRBV28, with D hard to call. Germline V gene sequence: CDR1 MDHEN, CDR2 SYDVKM. This CDR3 spans 12 amino acids. Trimming stripped 5 bases from V and 10 bases from J, with 12 bases between.

This clonotype showed up just a few times. The chain combines TRBV6-5 with TRBJ2-7; TRBD1 aligns across 7 bases. Germline values: CDR1 MNHEY, CDR2 SVGAGI. After removal of 7 bases from V and 3 bases from J, the junction contained 9 bases not matched to a gene. This CDR3 region has 14 residues. The CDR3: CASIDRDSNYEQYF. The CDR3 nucleotides read TGTGCCAGCATCGACCGGGACAGCAACTACGAGCAGTACTTC.

The table lists this clonotype with a few counts. This chain uses TRBV4-3 with TRBJ2-1; 10 bases are shared with TRBD2. This CDR3 is 16 amino acids long. The germline CDR1 and CDR2 sequences are LGHNA and YSLEER. V lost 2 bases and J lost 4; bases outside the gene matches: 5. DNA for the CDR3: TGCGCCAGCAGCCAACCCGGGACTAGCGTTTACAATGAGCAGTTCTTC. This sequence encodes CASSQPGTSVYNEQFF.